The rows below give T cell receptor beta chains drawn from one sample of a study of cytomegalovirus exposure and HLA in healthy donors. The data were produced by immunoSEQ multiplex PCR, yet TCRdb's version contains in-frame clones alone and is incomplete. The table has about 78,000 clones, around 60% seen once; the top ten hold roughly 5.6%. What was sequenced was PBMCs. Receptors originate from a man aged 25-45 years in good health and CMV-seropositive. CDR3s leave out the opening cysteine and the closing phenylalanine or tryptophan. The order of the fields is CDR3 length, J gene, V gene, CDR3 protein.

12,TRBJ1-2,TRBV2,AIRRVWRESGYT
15,TRBJ1-1,TRBV28,ASRTRRQGEMNTEAF
14,TRBJ2-1,TRBV7-9,ASSRQGGGPNNEQF
12,TRBJ2-1,TRBV29-1,SAYRPGTNNEQF
13,TRBJ1-5,TRBV16,ASSQSRDGNQPQH
10,TRBJ2-1,TRBV30,AWSPPRNEQF
10,TRBJ1-5,TRBV5-4,ATAQGSGPQH
10,TRBJ2-1,TRBV7-9,SSSPPRNEQF
14,TRBJ1-1,TRBV7-9,ASSSPLGHPNTEAF
12,TRBJ2-7,TRBV28,ASSYGTVRNEQY
13,TRBJ1-6,TRBV6-6,ASSRPTFPNSPLH
12,TRBJ1-5,TRBV19,ATRRGFSNQPQH
12,TRBJ1-1,TRBV5-1,ASSLDRGGTEAF
13,TRBJ2-3,TRBV19,ASSIGGTDTDTQY
13,TRBJ2-6,TRBV6-1,ASQDRHSGANVLT
11,TRBJ1-1,TRBV7-2,ASRPTVNTEAF
10,TRBJ2-1,TRBV10-1,ASSAQGQEQF
13,TRBJ1-3,TRBV7-2,ASSTGLSSGNTIY
12,TRBJ2-2,TRBV7-9,ASSLDRETGELF
15,TRBJ2-3,TRBV29-1,SVGGASGSVGTDTQY
13,TRBJ2-3,TRBV11-2,ASSFSKNPPDTQY
13,TRBJ2-7,TRBV5-1,ASSLETGISYEQY
11,TRBJ1-4,TRBV11-3,ASSLFTTGILF
14,TRBJ2-7,TRBV7-9,ASSPPNRATPYEQY
14,TRBJ2-2,TRBV9,ASSGGLDENTGELF
11,TRBJ2-5,TRBV10-3,AISRTGRETQY
10,TRBJ1-2,TRBV2,ASRRTGGGYT
10,TRBJ1-4,TRBV2,ASSGGNEKLF
12,TRBJ2-5,TRBV7-9,ASSLVAGPETQY
15,TRBJ2-3,TRBV5-4,ASSLDSGGLSTDTQY
13,TRBJ2-3,TRBV5-1,ASSMEQGATDTQY